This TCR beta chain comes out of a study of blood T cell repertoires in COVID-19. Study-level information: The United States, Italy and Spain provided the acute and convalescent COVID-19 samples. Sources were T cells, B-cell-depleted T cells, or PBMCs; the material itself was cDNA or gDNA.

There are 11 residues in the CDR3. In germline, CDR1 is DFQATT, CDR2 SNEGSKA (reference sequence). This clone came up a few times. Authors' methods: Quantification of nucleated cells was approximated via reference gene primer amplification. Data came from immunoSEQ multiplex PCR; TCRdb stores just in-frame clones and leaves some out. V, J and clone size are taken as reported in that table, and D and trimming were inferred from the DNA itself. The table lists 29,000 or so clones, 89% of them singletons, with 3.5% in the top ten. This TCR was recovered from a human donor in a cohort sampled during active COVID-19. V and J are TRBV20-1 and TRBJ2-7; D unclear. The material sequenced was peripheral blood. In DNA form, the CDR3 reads TGCAGCTTGGCCTCTGGCCACGAGCAGTACTTC. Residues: CSLASGHEQYF.